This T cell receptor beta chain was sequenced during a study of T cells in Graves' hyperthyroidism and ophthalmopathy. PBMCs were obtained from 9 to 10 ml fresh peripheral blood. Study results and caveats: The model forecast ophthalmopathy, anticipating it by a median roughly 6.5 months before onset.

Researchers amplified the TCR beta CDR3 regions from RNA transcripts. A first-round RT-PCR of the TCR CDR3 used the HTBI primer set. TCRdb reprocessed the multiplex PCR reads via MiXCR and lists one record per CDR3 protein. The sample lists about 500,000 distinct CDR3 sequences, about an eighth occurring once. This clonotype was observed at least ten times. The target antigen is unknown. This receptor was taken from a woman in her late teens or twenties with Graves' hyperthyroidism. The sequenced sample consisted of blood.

The CDR3 DNA reads as TGTGCCAGCAGTTTATCCGCCCAGACGAACACCGGGGAGCTGTTTTTT. It encodes CASSLSAQTNTGELFF. This chain uses TRBV12-3 or TRBV12-4 with TRBJ2-2; D call uncertain. V was clipped by 2 bases and J by 0 bases, with 10 bases between them. This CDR3 is built from 16 residues.